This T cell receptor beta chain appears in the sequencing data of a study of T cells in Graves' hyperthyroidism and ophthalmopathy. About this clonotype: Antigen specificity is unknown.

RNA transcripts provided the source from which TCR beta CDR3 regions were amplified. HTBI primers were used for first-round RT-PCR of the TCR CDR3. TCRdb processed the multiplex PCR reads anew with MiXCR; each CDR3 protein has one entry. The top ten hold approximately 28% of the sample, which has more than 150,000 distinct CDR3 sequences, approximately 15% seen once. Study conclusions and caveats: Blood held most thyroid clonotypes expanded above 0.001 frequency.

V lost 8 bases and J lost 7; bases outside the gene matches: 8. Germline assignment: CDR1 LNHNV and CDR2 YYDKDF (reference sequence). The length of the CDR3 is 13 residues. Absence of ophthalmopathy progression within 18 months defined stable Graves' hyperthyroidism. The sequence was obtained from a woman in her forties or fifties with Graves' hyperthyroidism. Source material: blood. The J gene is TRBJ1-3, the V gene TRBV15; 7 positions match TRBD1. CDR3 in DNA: TGTGCCACCCAATCGGACAGGCGGAACACCATATATTTT. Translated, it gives CATQSDRRNTIYF.